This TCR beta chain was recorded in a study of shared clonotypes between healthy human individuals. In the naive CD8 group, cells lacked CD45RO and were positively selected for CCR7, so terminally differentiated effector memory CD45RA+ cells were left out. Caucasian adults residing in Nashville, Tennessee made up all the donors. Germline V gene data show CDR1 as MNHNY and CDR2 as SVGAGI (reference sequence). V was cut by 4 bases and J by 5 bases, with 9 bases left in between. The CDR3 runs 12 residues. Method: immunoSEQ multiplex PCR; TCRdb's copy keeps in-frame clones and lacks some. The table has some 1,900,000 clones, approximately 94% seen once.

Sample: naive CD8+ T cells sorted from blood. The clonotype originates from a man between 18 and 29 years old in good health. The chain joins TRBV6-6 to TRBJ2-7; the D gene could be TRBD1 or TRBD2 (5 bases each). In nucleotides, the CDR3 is TGTGCCAGCAGTTCCCAGGGAGACGAGCAGTACTTC. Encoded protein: CASSSQGDEQYF.